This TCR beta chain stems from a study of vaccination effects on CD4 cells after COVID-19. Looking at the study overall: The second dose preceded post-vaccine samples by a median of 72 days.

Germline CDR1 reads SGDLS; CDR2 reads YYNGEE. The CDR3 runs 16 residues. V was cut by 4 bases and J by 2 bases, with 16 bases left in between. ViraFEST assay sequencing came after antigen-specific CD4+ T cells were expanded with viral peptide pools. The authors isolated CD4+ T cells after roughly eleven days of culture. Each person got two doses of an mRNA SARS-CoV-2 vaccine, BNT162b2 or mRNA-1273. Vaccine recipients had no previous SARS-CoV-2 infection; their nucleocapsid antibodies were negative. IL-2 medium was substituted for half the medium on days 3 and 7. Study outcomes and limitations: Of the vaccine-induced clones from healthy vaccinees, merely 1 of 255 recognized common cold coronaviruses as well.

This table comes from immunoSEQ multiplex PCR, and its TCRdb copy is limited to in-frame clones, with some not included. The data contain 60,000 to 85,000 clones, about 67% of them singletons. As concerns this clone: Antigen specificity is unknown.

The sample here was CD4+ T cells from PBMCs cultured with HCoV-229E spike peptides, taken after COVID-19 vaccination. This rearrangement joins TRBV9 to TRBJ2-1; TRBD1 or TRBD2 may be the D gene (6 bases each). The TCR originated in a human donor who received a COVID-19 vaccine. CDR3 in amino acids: CASSPKGGRTYNEQFF. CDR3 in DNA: TGTGCCAGCAGCCCTAAGGGGGGACGTACCTACAATGAGCAGTTCTTC.